This record covers a single T cell receptor beta chain. The antigen is not known. The source of the sample is a study of cytomegalovirus exposure and HLA in healthy donors. Study observations and caveats: Apart from CMV serostatus, no immune exposure information was available. In the analysis, some V segments, TRBV6-2 and TRBV6-3 included, were excluded as indistinguishable. Per a later analysis, HLA-associated TCR beta chains showed more clonal expansion than other, equally common TCR beta chains. TCR beta V- and J-gene trimming was later associated with a missense DCLRE1C variant.

Germline lookup yields CDR1 MGHRA and CDR2 YSYEKL. V gave up 4 bases and J gave up 4 bases; unmatched junction bases: 10. There are 16 residues in the CDR3. It was with 60 Vbeta and 13 Jbeta primers that the PCR ran. TCRdb keeps only in-frame clones here, not all; method: immunoSEQ multiplex PCR. The repertoire includes 130,000 or so clones, approximately 71% of them detected once, and about 3.5% sits in the top ten. The receptor's source is a man between 35 and 55 years old in good health and CMV-seronegative. This chain uses TRBV4-1 with TRBJ1-2, with TRBD1 matching 9 bases. The sequenced sample was PBMCs. Here the CDR3 reads CASSPNLGQGTYGYTF. The CDR3, as DNA: TGCGCCAGCAGCCCCAACCTCGGACAGGGGACCTATGGCTACACCTTC.